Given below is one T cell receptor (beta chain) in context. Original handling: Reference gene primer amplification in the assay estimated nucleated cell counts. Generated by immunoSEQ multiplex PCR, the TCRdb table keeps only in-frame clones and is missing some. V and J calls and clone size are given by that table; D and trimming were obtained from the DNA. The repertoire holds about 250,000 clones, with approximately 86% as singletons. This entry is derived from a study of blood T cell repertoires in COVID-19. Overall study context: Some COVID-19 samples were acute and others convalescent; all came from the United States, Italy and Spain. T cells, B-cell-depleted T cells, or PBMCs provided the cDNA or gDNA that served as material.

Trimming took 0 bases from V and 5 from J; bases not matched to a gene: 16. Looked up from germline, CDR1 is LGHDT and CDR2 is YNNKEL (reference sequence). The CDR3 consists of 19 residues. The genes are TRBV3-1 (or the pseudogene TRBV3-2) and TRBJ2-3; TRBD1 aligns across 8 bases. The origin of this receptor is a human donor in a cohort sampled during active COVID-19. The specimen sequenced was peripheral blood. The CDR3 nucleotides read TGTGCCAGCAGCCAAGATTCCGGCTGGGACAGGAATTTAAGAGATACGCAGTATTTT. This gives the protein CASSQDSGWDRNLRDTQYF.